This T cell receptor beta chain is drawn from a study of human T cells and chemical hapten exposure. Study as a whole: Patients got weekly scalp diphenylcyclopropenone doses over the approximately 25-week study. Whole-study results and caveats: PT1 expanded TCR counts and patch test score correlated positively.

This clonotype was observed a handful of times. Its antigen is as yet unknown. MiXCR was run by TCRdb on the RACE reads, yielding one entry per CDR3 protein. The sample contains approximately 80,000 distinct CDR3 sequences, 10% of which appear only once. Sample time point: patch test 2, 6 weeks after DPC sensitization. Treatment noted: therapeutic diphenylcyclopropenone sensitization with weekly scalp DPC. V dropped 4 bases and J dropped 6 bases, with 16 bases sitting between them. Germline V gene lookup returns CDR1 SGDLS and CDR2 YYNGEE. The CDR3 totals 14 residues. The rearrangement links TRBV9 to TRBJ1-1; no clear D. The TCR was taken from a woman in her 50s with alopecia areata. Some clones in this sample may be carry-over from other donors' samples. This sample comprised whole blood, obtained in connection with sensitization to the hapten diphenylcyclopropenone (DPC). CDR3 sequence reads: CASSLQGRDSEAFF. DNA of the CDR3: TGTGCCAGCAGCCTCCAAGGTCGAGACTCTGAAGCTTTCTTT.